These 28 T cell receptor beta chains share one sample of origin, sequenced in a study of beta chain features in type 1 diabetes (dated by TCRdb to the late 2010s). Library method: the immunoSEQ multiplex PCR assay. The entire isolated RNA was reverse transcribed using the High Capacity cDNA Reverse Transcription Kit, and thus expressed TCRB transcripts were sequenced. TCRdb carries this immuneACCESS record with in-frame sequences only. Its versions omit some clonotypes, under half of them owing to an unresolved V gene in the studies checked, with the rest unexplained. The sample records about 290,000 clones, 7.5% to 9.5% of which are singletons. The top ten constitute about 0.93% of the sample. Specimen: central memory CD4+ T cells from blood. The receptor source for this set is a young woman in good health.

This clone was recorded many times. The J gene is TRBJ2-3, the V gene TRBV5-4, with 10 bases fitting TRBD1. Germline V gene data show CDR1 as SGHNT and CDR2 as YYREEE (reference sequence). The V gene end was trimmed by 0 bases and the J gene end by 5 bases; junction bases not matched to a gene: 6. CDR3 length: 16 residues. The CDR3 spells CASSLAGTGAGDTQYF. CDR3 coding DNA: TGTGCCAGCAGCTTGGCCGGGACAGGGGCTGGAGATACGCAGTATTTT.

This sequence joins TRBV4-2 and TRBJ2-5; the D call may be TRBD1 or TRBD2 (5 bases each). This CDR3 has 14 residues. Trimming shortened V by 1 base and J by 1 base, and 7 bases separated the two germline ends. Germline V gives CDR1 LGHNA, CDR2 YNFKEQ. CDR3 sequence reads: CASSQAGTQETQYF. The DNA of the CDR3 is TGTGCCAGCAGCCAAGCGGGGACCCAAGAGACCCAGTACTTC.

This clone has just a few counts. The chain has TRBV7-3 and TRBJ2-3; 9 bases fit TRBD1. V shed 4 bases and J 2 bases; nucleotides not matched to a gene: 7. Per the germline V gene, CDR1 is SGHTA and CDR2 is FQGTGA. CDR3 size: 16 residues. CDR3 DNA sequence: TGTGCCAGCAGCTGGACAGGGGTGGGAAACACAGATACGCAGTATTTT. Its protein product is CASSWTGVGNTDTQYF.

The chain links TRBV10-1 to TRBJ1-2, with no clear D. This CDR3 comprises 10 residues. With 9 bases removed from V and 8 bases from J, the gap between germline ends came to 10 bases. Per germline, CDR1 WNHNN and CDR2 SYGVQD (reference sequence). Written as DNA, the CDR3 is TGCGCCAGTCCAGGCTCAGGCTACACCTTC. Translation gives CASPGSGYTF.

The chain joins TRBV10-3 to TRBJ2-5; perhaps TRBD1 as D (6 bases). Germline CDR1 ENHRY, CDR2 SYGVKD. Deletions cut 4 bases from V and 0 bases from J, with 6 bases between. This CDR3 has 13 residues. This chain's CDR3 is CAISGTDQETQYF. CDR3 bases: TGTGCCATCAGTGGGACAGACCAAGAGACCCAGTACTTC.

The chain couples TRBV11-2 to TRBJ2-3; D gene ambiguous. Trimming cost V 5 bases and J 10 bases, with 13 bases left between them. The CDR3 contains 12 residues. Germline V gene sequence: CDR1 SGHAT, CDR2 FQNNGV. The CDR3 DNA reads TGTGCCAGCAGCGAAGACCGTAGGGCGCAGTATTTT. Encoded protein: CASSEDRRAQYF.

This clone was counted a few times. The CDR3 here is CASAFGTSNYEQYF. DNA for the CDR3: TGTGCCAGCGCGTTCGGGACTAGCAACTACGAGCAGTACTTC. V and J are TRBV7-2 and TRBJ2-7; 9 nucleotides align to TRBD2. The V gene's germline CDR1 is SGHTA and CDR2 FQGNSA. The junction had 8 bases not matched to a gene; V was cut back by 8 bases and J by 3 bases. CDR3 size: 14 residues.

In this sample, this clone turned up many times. This sequence joins TRBV5-6 and TRBJ2-7; 8 nucleotides align to TRBD2. Germline values: CDR1 SGHDT, CDR2 YYEEEE. The CDR3 is 15 residues long. Trimming took 5 bases from V and 2 from J; bases not matched to a gene: 9. For the CDR3, the DNA is TGTGCCAGCAGGATGCTAGCGGGTCATACCTACGAGCAGTACGTC. Translated: CASRMLAGHTYEQYV.

The CDR3 bases are TGTGCCAGCAGCTTAGGACAAGTGCCAGCGGCCAAAAACATTCAGTACTTC. Translating it yields CASSLGQVPAAKNIQYF. This chain links TRBV7-2 with TRBJ2-4; D is uncertain. Per germline, CDR1 SGHTA and CDR2 FQGNSA. The CDR3 runs 17 residues. Between the trimmed V and J ends, which lost 1 base and 1 base, there was a span of 14 bases.

This clone was observed many times. At the DNA level, this CDR3 is encoded by other sequences in the same sample as well. The V gene is TRBV5-4, the J gene TRBJ2-3; the D is unclear. This CDR3 has 13 residues. V was trimmed by 4 bases and J by 2 bases, leaving 8 bases between them. Germline V gene sequence: CDR1 SGHNT, CDR2 YYREEE (reference sequence). The CDR3 coding sequence is TGTGCCAGCAGCCGAAGATTCACAGATACGCAGTATTTT. Protein product: CASSRRFTDTQYF. Variable domain in full (rest from reference TRBV5-4 and TRBJ2-3): ETGVTQSPTHLIKTRGQQVTLRCSSQSGHNTVSWYQQALGQGPQFIFQYYREEENGRGNFPPRFSGLQFPNYSSELNVNALELDDSALYLCASSRRFTDTQYFGPGTRLTVL.

Notes on this clone: The junction departs from the called germline gene at one end, perhaps through a read error. This chain links TRBV7-2 with TRBJ2-5; TRBD1 might be the D (7 bases). The CDR3 consists of 14 residues. The V gene's germline CDR1 is SGHTA and CDR2 FQGNSA. The CDR3 DNA follows: TGTGCCAGCGGCTTGGAGGGGGCACGAGAGACCCAGTACTTC. Translated: CASGLEGARETQYF.

This clone was counted between two and nine times. V usage is TRBV7-9 and J usage is TRBJ2-2, with 7 nucleotides matching TRBD1. The trim removed 1 base at V and 6 bases at J, leaving 2 bases unmatched. Germline V CDR1 and CDR2: SEHNR, FQNEAQ (reference sequence). The CDR3 spans 14 residues. This CDR3 reads CASSLDDRAGELFF. The CDR3 DNA reads TGTGCCAGCAGCTTAGATGACAGGGCCGGGGAGCTGTTTTTT.

The chain couples TRBV18 to TRBJ2-6; perhaps D is TRBD1 or TRBD2 (5 bases each). The CDR3 has 17 amino acids. V was clipped by 2 bases and J by 0 bases, with 11 bases between them. Germline V CDR1 and CDR2: KGHSH, LQKENI. The CDR3 nucleotides read TGTGCCAGCTCACCAAGGGACCCCTACTCTGGGGCCAACGTCCTGACTTTC. Translation gives CASSPRDPYSGANVLTF.

The genes are TRBV6-9 and TRBJ2-7; D call uncertain. CDR3 length: 8 amino acids. From germline, CDR1 is MNHGY and CDR2 SVAAGI. This CDR3 reads CASRKGQV. The CDR3 DNA is TGTGCCAGCAGGAAAGGCCAAGTC.

This chain connects TRBV30 to TRBJ2-4; 7 nucleotides match TRBD2. The V gene's germline CDR1 is GTSNPN and CDR2 SVGIG (reference sequence). Losses at the gene ends were 5 bases for V and 3 bases for J; bases not matched to a gene: 10. The CDR3 is made up of 15 amino acids. The CDR3 protein is CAWRSGGLLKNIQYF. DNA of the CDR3: TGTGCCTGGCGATCGGGGGGATTACTCAAAAACATTCAGTACTTC.

CDR3 region: CASSQQPSSTDTQYF. Here the CDR3 DNA reads TGTGCCAGCAGCCAACAACCATCTAGCACAGATACGCAGTATTTT. This rearrangement joins TRBV11-2 to TRBJ2-3; D uncertain. The CDR3 loop spans 15 amino acids. Germline V gives CDR1 SGHAT, CDR2 FQNNGV. V was clipped by 5 bases and J by 0 bases, with 12 bases between them.

The chain has TRBV9 and TRBJ2-2, with D maybe TRBD1 (5 bases). The germline V gene has CDR1 SGDLS and CDR2 YYNGEE. This CDR3 contains 16 residues. The V gene lost 4 bases and the J gene lost 1 base, with 14 bases spanning the gap. CDR3 nucleotide sequence: TGTGCCAGCAGCCCGCGGACATGGAGGAACACCGGGGAGCTGTTTTTT. Its translation is CASSPRTWRNTGELFF. Based on the CDR3 plus reference TRBV9 and TRBJ2-2, the full variable domain is DSGVTQTPKHLITATGQRVTLRCSPRSGDLSVYWYQQSLDQGLQFLIQYYNGEERAKGNILERFSAQQFPDLHSELNLSSLELGDSALYFCASSPRTWRNTGELFFGEGSRLTVL.

This clone was observed a few times. The chain carries TRBV7-3 and TRBJ2-7; D is possibly TRBD2 (5 bases). CDR1 is SGHTA, CDR2 FQGTGA, per germline. There are 15 residues in the CDR3. Trimming cost V 5 bases and J 1 base, with 15 bases left between them. The CDR3: CASSLMSGESYEQYF. CDR3 nucleotides: TGTGCCAGCAGCCTCATGAGCGGTGAGTCCTACGAGCAGTACTTC.

This clone was seen only a few times. The V and J genes are TRBV7-3 and TRBJ2-5; D remains unclear. Germline V gene lookup returns CDR1 SGHTA and CDR2 FQGTGA. V was cut by 2 bases and J by 5 bases, with 12 bases left in between. This CDR3 region has 14 residues. As DNA, the CDR3 is TGTGCCAGCAGCTTATACGGGTCTCGGGAGACCCAGTACTTC. Amino acids: CASSLYGSRETQYF.

This clone was found a few times. DNA of the CDR3: TGTGCCAGCAGCCCCGGGACAGGAAGGGGCTACACCTTC. Its protein product is CASSPGTGRGYTF. The chain has TRBV7-9 and TRBJ1-2, with 8 bases fitting TRBD1. Germline CDR1 is SEHNR and CDR2 is FQNEAQ (reference sequence). The CDR3 covers 13 residues. The J segment lost 8 bases and the V segment lost 5 bases, leaving 7 bases of the junction unmatched.

A word on this clone: Compared with germline, one end of the junction differs, possibly owing to a read error. The genes are TRBV7-2 and TRBJ1-5; D gene uncertain. The CDR3 sequence is 14 residues long. The germline V gene encodes CDR1 SGHTA and CDR2 FQGNSA. The CDR3 region has the DNA TGTGCCAGCAGCCCCGCGGGTAGCAGTCAGCCCCAGCATTTT. It codes for CASSPAGSSQPQHF.

This clone was counted between two and nine times. The chain is built from TRBV6-6 and TRBJ1-5; D not certain. There are 14 residues in the CDR3. V shed 0 bases and J shed 4 bases, with 7 bases lying between them. Germline V gene lookup returns CDR1 MNHNY and CDR2 SVGAGI (reference sequence). The CDR3 bases are TGTGCCAGCAGTTACTCGCAAGCTAATCAGCCCCAGCATTTT. This codes for CASSYSQANQPQHF.

This clone was seen more than once but under ten times. V usage is TRBV5-1 and J usage is TRBJ2-7; 10 nucleotides agree with TRBD2. Trimming cost V 2 bases and J 1 base; bases outside gene matches: 9. This CDR3 has 17 residues. Looked up from germline, CDR1 is SGHRS and CDR2 is YFSETQ. The CDR3 DNA is TGCGCCAGCAGCTTCGCGGTAGCGGGGGGTAAGTCCTACGAGCAGTACGTC. This gives the protein CASSFAVAGGKSYEQYV.

The chain combines TRBV7-3 with TRBJ2-1; no firm D call. V lost 6 bases, J lost 2 bases, and 14 bases lay in between. CDR1 is SGHTA, CDR2 FQGTGA, per germline. This CDR3 has 15 residues. DNA of the CDR3: TGTGCCAGCAGGTTTGGAGAAAGCGCCTACAATGAGCAGTTCTTC. Its protein product is CASRFGESAYNEQFF.

The chain combines TRBV2 with TRBJ1-4; D is ambiguous. CDR3 size: 11 residues. Looked up from germline, CDR1 is SNHLY and CDR2 is FYNNEI. Trimming pared 5 bases from V and 8 bases from J, leaving 6 bases between. The CDR3 region is CASSLREKLFF. The CDR3 DNA reads as TGTGCCAGCAGTTTGCGGGAAAAACTGTTTTTT.

This chain uses TRBV4-2 with TRBJ2-4, with 8 bases that match TRBD1. The germline V gene has CDR1 LGHNA and CDR2 YNFKEQ. The V gene end was trimmed by 2 bases and the J gene end by 5 bases; junction bases not matched to a gene: 8. CDR3 length: 16 amino acids. The chain's CDR3 is CASSQTDRVTENIQYF. CDR3 DNA: TGTGCCAGCAGCCAAACGGACAGGGTGACTGAAAACATTCAGTACTTC.

Only a few counts were recorded for this clone. The J gene is TRBJ1-1, the V gene TRBV5-1, with 7 bases aligning to TRBD1. The germline V gene has CDR1 SGHRS and CDR2 YFSETQ. After removal of 3 bases from V and 3 bases from J, the junction contained 2 bases not matched to a gene. The CDR3 is made up of 13 amino acids. This chain's CDR3 is CASSSQGHTEAFF. CDR3 nucleotides: TGCGCCAGCAGCTCACAGGGGCACACTGAAGCTTTCTTT.

The gene calls are TRBV4-3 and TRBJ1-2; D gene unclear. This CDR3 comprises 14 residues. Trimming shortened V by 0 bases and J by 7 bases, and 12 bases separated the two germline ends. Germline CDR1 and CDR2: LGHNA and YSLEER. DNA for the CDR3: TGCGCCAGCAGCCAAGATCCGGGGATAGCTGGCTACACCTTC. It translates to CASSQDPGIAGYTF.